This T cell receptor beta chain was captured by sequencing in a study of OX40 agonist ivuxolimab in advanced cancers. Study-level background: Mean age around 60 years, range about 20 to 79; 82.7% male. Antecedent anti-PD-1, anti-PD-L1 or anti-CTLA-4 therapy was permissible, with 30% to 50% having received some.

The method was immunoSEQ multiplex PCR; TCRdb's version includes in-frame clones alone and lacks a portion of them. The sample shows around 50,000 clones, roughly 94% of them seen only once. Study outcomes and limitations: What antigens the expanded peripheral T cells recognized was never established.

Per the germline V gene, CDR1 is SGDLS and CDR2 is YYNGEE. The ends were cut back, 4 bases at V and 1 base at J, with 14 bases in the middle. The CDR3 is 15 residues long. In the case of this clone: Its antigen is unknown.

The investigators sampled blood at baseline, at cycle 4 day 1, and at cycle 7 day 1. The receptor was derived from an adult with an advanced solid tumor such as melanoma, head and neck, liver or kidney cancer. Sequencing was performed on CD4+ or CD8+ T cells sorted from blood, taken in a trial of the OX40 agonist ivuxolimab. The genes are TRBV9 and TRBJ1-1; unclear D gene. The CDR3 spells CASSPFDYSNTEAFF. CDR3 nucleotide sequence: TGTGCCAGCAGCCCCTTCGACTACTCGAACACTGAAGCTTTCTTT.